This section outlines one T cell receptor beta chain sequence together with its context. Its antigen is still unknown. Per-base quality was not reported, and no clone a single base away is much larger than it. In the paper's terms, the time point label means: cells obtained before transplantation from donor or recipient. CD3+CD4+ and CD3+CD8+ populations were FACS-sorted from unstimulated pre-transplant donor and recipient cells taken from spleen or lymph nodes. The method was the immunoSEQ multiplex PCR assay. For most patients, genomic DNA was isolated using the Qiagen DNeasy Blood and Tissue Kit and was shipped frozen to Adaptive Biotechnologies for TCR sequencing. High-throughput TCR-beta CDR3 sequencing of genomic DNA from most patients was performed by Adaptive Biotechnologies. The authors processed their data as follows. TCR sequencing data were retrieved from Adaptive's ImmunoSEQ software for around 19 patients, whereas three other patients were processed with MiXCR and VDJtools. To correct CD4 versus CD8 sorting errors, any sequence found in both subsets at a frequency ratio below 5:1 was removed. CDR3 nucleotide sequences shared by donor and recipient were removed because the origin of these sequences could not be assigned. To count as alloreactive, a clone needed at least 2-fold expansion over unstimulated cells and a minimum CFSE-low frequency of 0.002% (template counts) or 0.001% (read counts). Clones detected in sequenced pre-transplant spleen, lymph node, or MLR CFSE-low populations of the donor or recipient were defined as mappable. The cumulative frequency of alloreactive clones was calculated as a percentage of all sequences, weighted by copy number. In TCRdb, the immuneACCESS table is reduced to in-frame sequences with V and J assigned. These tables do not hold every clone; where another copy was compared, an unresolved V gene accounts for under half, and the others remain unexplained. V and J calls and clone size come straight from that table; D and trimming were deduced from the DNA. The sample profile shows about 47,000 clones; roughly 95% of them were found once. Approximately 0.21% of the sample belongs to the ten largest clones.

These data come from a study of graft-versus-host responses after intestinal transplantation (dated by TCRdb to the early 2020s). Regarding the research as a whole: The transplants that recipients got were multivisceral, liver-intestinal, or isolated intestinal. After intestinal transplantation, graft-versus-host and host-versus-graft alloreactive T cell clones were followed in the graft, circulation and bone marrow using bulk TCR-beta CDR3 sequencing. Donor T cell macrochimerism was defined as a peak of at least 4% donor T cells among recipient peripheral blood mononuclear cells. The cohort enrolled 24 intestinal transplant recipients, one of whom was a retransplant, and 3 patients without pretransplant specimens were excluded. Every recipient was given anti-thymocyte globulin induction, followed by 3 to 4 years of maintenance tacrolimus and steroids. Alloreactive clones were identified by sequencing pre-transplant mixed lymphocyte reaction products and comparing them with unstimulated pre-transplant donor and recipient T cells. Rather than going through the commercial service, samples from a few later patients were sequenced in-house on an Illumina MiSeq and processed with MiXCR.

Trimming removed 6 bases from V and 8 bases from J, leaving 8 bases between the germline ends. CDR1 and CDR2 were assigned from the germline V gene (reference sequence) as MNHEY and SMNVEV. The CDR3 spans 11 residues, from the cysteine through the phenylalanine. CDR3 DNA is the only sequence kept; it has 33 bases, read in frame from the first base. What the authors observed across the whole study: Patients with donor T cell macrochimerism had high GvH to HvG T cell clonal ratios in their allografts. The relatively low number and heterogeneity of intestinal transplant patients limited the conclusions. Early after transplant, peak levels of circulating GvH clones were found to be associated with declines in HvG clones. GvH clones were detected in recipient bone marrow, and some appeared earlier in ileal mucosa or blood, consistent with an intestinal mucosal origin.

The chain is assembled from TRBV27 and TRBJ2-1; the D segment cannot be called with confidence. The TCR originated in a human donor who was the organ donor for an intestinal transplant. Sample: unstimulated CD8+ T cells sorted from spleen or lymph node cells, taken before transplant. The bases read TGTGCCAGCAGCACTTGGGATGAGCAGTTCTTC. This translates into CASSTWDEQFF.